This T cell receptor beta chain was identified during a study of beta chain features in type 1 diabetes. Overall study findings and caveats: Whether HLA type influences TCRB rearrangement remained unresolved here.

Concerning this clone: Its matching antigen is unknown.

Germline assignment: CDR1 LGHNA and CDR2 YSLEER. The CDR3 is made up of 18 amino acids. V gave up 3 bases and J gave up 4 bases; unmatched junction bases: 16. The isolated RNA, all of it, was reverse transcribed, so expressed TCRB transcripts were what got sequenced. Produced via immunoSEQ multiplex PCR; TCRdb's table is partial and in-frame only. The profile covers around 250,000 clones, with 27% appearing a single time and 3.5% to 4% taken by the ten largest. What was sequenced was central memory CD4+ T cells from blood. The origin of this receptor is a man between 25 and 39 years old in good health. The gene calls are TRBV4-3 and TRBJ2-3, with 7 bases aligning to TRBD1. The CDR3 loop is CASSQGTVGDRRADTQYF. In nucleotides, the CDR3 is TGCGCCAGCAGCCAGGGTACGGTGGGGGACAGAAGGGCAGATACGCAGTATTTT.